This TCR beta chain derives from a study of blood T cell repertoires in COVID-19 (dated by TCRdb to 2020 to 2021). Background for the entire study: Samples from collaborators originated in the United States, Italy and Spain and spanned both the acute and convalescent phases of COVID-19. The prospective study material was composed of cDNA or gDNA derived from T cells, B-cell-depleted T cells, or PBMCs. Subjects who had been exposed to COVID-19, were actively infected with it, or had recovered from it provided the deeply sampled blood TCRbeta repertoires that made up the dataset. The repertoires were made available in a free public database intended to serve as a resource for research on the immune response to SARS-CoV-2. Samples were obtained from the ongoing ImmuneRACE study (first 160 participants) and from over a thousand subjects provided by 6 global collaborators. Nearly every sample came with metadata listing a de-identified subject ID, COVID-19 status, age in years and sex. HLA class I and class II types, where available, came from metadata supplied by the sample provider rather than from assay-based typing.

Whole blood was collected in K2EDTA tubes by collaborating institutions according to the institutions' own protocols. For TCRbeta analysis, collaborators shipped samples as frozen whole blood, isolated PBMCs, or DNA extracted from either of those sample types. The immunoSEQ Assay, a bias-controlled multiplex PCR, was used to amplify TCRbeta CDR3 regions from genomic DNA. In the source study's methods: Nucleated cell counts per sample were estimated from amplification of reference gene primers within the assay. To quantify the absolute abundance of each unique TCRbeta CDR3 rearrangement, sequence reads were collapsed and filtered. For each sample, productive Simpson clonality was calculated as the square root of Simpson's diversity index over productive rearrangements. Held by TCRdb, this immuneACCESS table contains in-frame sequences only and omits some clones. Under half of the omission traces to an unresolved V gene where checked; the cause of the rest is unknown. The DNA was the basis for D and trimming; V, J and clone size are from that table. Counted in this sample were 150,000 or so clones; about 87% of them appeared once. The ten biggest clones cover around 6.1% of the sample.

This clone came up once. Its antigen is currently not known. The sample holds no much larger clone one base away, and base qualities are not on file. The CDR3 starts with the cysteine, ends with the phenylalanine, and has 17 residues. Only the CDR3 region is kept as DNA, spanning 51 bases read in frame from base 1. What the research found in general, with its limitations: The amount of clinical and demographic metadata varied by source and participant and was provided uncurated.

The source of this sequence is a man of 80 years or more with acute or convalescent COVID-19. This sequence uses TRBV12-1 and TRBJ2-3; TRBD2, the table's D call, was not compared with the DNA. TRBV12-1 is classified as a pseudogene. The sequenced sample was peripheral blood. The CDR3 protein sequence reads: CASTKIKASGPTDTQYF. The DNA is TGTGCCAGCACTAAAATCAAGGCTAGCGGTCCCACGGATACGCAGTATTTT.